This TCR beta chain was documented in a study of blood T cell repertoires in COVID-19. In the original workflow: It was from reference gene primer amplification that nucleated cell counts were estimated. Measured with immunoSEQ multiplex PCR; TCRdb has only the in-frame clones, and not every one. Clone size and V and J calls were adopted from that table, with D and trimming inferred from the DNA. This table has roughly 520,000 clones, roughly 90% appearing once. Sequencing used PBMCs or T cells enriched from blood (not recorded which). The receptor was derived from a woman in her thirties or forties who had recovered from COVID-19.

The CDR3 loop is CASSLRPPGLYNEQFF. The CDR3 DNA is TGCGCCAGCAGCTTGCGTCCCCCTGGGCTCTACAATGAGCAGTTCTTC. The J gene is TRBJ2-1, the V gene TRBV5-1, with D unresolved. CDR1 SGHRS and CDR2 YFSETQ come from the germline V gene. V was cut by 1 base and J by 3 bases, with 14 bases left in between. There are 16 residues in the CDR3.